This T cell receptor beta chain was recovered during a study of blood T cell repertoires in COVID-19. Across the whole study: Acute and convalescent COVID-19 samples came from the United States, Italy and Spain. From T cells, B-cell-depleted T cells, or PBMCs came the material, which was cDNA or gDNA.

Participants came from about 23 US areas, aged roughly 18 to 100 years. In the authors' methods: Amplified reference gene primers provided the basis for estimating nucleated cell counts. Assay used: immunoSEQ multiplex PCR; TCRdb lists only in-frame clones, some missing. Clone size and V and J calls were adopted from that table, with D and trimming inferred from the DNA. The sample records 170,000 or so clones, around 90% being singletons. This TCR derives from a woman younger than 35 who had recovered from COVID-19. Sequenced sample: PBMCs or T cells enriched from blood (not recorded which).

Written as DNA, the CDR3 is TGTGCCAGTAGTCCGGGACAGGGGTATCAGCCCCAGCATTTT. Translating it yields CASSPGQGYQPQHF. The V and J genes are TRBV19 and TRBJ1-5; 10 bases align to TRBD1. Germline-derived CDR1 and CDR2 are LNHDA and SQIVND (reference sequence). The CDR3 consists of 14 residues. The junction had 3 bases not matched to a gene; V was cut back by 5 bases and J by 5 bases.